The text below deals with one TCR beta chain. This clone's antigen is unknown. No qualities accompany the bases; no much larger clone lies one base away. CDR1 ENHRY and CDR2 SYGVKD are derived from the germline V gene. V is reduced by 4 bases and J by 3 bases, leaving a spacing of 6 bases between them. The CDR3 measures 12 amino acids from cysteine to phenylalanine. The entry retains the CDR3 DNA only, 36 bases that are in frame from base 1. RNA was extracted using the RNeasy kit, and roughly 0.5 to 1 ug of the RNA was reverse transcribed with random hexamers. The immunoSEQ multiplex PCR assay, which covers 54 Vbeta and 13 Jbeta segments, was used to amplify TCR beta CDR3 regions. PCR amplification bias was corrected using a synthetic template baseline for primer optimization and computational correction. In the authors' own workflow: Reads were assigned to V, D and J genes according to IMGT and analyzed in immunoSEQ Analyzer, with only productive sequences retained. Clonality was calculated as one minus the Shannon entropy normalized by log2 of the number of productive unique sequences. For each patient and control, public and private clones were evaluated within the 100 most prevalent clones. Clones were defined as Susac-specific when absent from the healthy and MS cohorts, from fewer than 1,200 published viral clones and from other ImmuneACCESS disease sequences. TCRdb redid the processing of the public reads, applying fastp at Q25 and MiXCR, and retained in-frame beta chains. Entries are consolidated by CDR3 protein sequence, retaining the most common genes and DNA. TCRdb, not the original authors, processed these V and J calls. The sample table lists tens of thousands of distinct CDR3 sequences, approximately 96% of them with a count of one. 0.55% to 0.75% of the sample is in the top ten clones.

Peripheral blood CD8+ and CD4+ T cells from healthy donors, Susac syndrome patients and multiple sclerosis patients were profiled by high-throughput TCR beta sequencing. The Susac syndrome patients fulfilled recently defined diagnostic criteria for either definite or probable disease. Bulk CD8+ and CD4+ T cells were purified by magnetic negative isolation, while CD8+ TEMRA cells were enriched using FACS. Blood was collected in EDTA tubes and processed within 24 hours, with PBMCs isolated through density gradient centrifugation. PBMCs intended for TCR sequencing were cryopreserved in liquid nitrogen and were subsequently thawed in a 37 degrees C water bath. The sorted or isolated CD4+, CD8+ and CD8+ TEMRA cells reached a purity of at least 90%. The record originates from a study of CD8 T cells in Susac syndrome (dated by TCRdb to about 2019). For the study in its entirety: Among the Susac syndrome patients who were sequenced, clinically active disease was present in about six and clinical remission was observed in under ten. Whether CD8+ T cell activation and differentiation in Susac syndrome was antigen driven was tested using repertoire sequencing. CD8+ T cell repertoire clonality was compared between approximately 12 healthy donors, approximately 14 Susac syndrome patients and fewer than 19 multiple sclerosis patients. At blood withdrawal, Susac syndrome patients were therapy-naive, treated with corticosteroids (with IVIg additionally given to some), or treated with IVIg alone.

General study outcomes and caveats: Clonal expansion was seen in Susac syndrome CD8+ repertoires, peaking in CD8+ TEMRA cells and being greater in clinically active patients than in remitting ones. The study acknowledged that relatively few individuals were included in the TCR sequencing and HLA analysis. Sixteen and five Susac-specific public clones were found in the total CD8+ and CD8+ TEMRA repertoires, respectively.

The specimen was CD8+ T cells from PBMCs. The chain is assembled from TRBV10-3 and TRBJ1-1; no confident D gene assignment can be made. The clonotype was recovered from a human donor with Susac syndrome. The nucleotide sequence reads as follows: TGTGCCATCAGTGGGCGGGACACTGAAGCTTTCTTT. It codes for CAISGRDTEAFF.